This T cell receptor (beta chain) was identified in a study of cytomegalovirus exposure and HLA in healthy donors. Study results and limitations: A later analysis linked 15,000 to 20,000 TCR beta sequences to HLA alleles at 0.05 false discovery rate. In a later analysis, across HLA loci, associated TCR counts were highest for DRB1, lowest for HLA-C.

Comments on this clone: Its specificity is unknown.

Primers for the PCR totalled 60 Vbeta and 13 Jbeta. The data were produced by immunoSEQ multiplex PCR, yet TCRdb's version contains in-frame clones alone and is incomplete. Found here are some 180,000 clones, around four fifths of them singletons; the top ten hold roughly 2%. The source of this sequence is a woman in her twenties or thirties in good health and CMV-seronegative. The source material was PBMCs.

CDR3 region: CASSQDRGQGSYEQYF. In nucleotides, the CDR3 is TGCGCCAGCAGCCAAGATCGGGGACAGGGGAGTTACGAGCAGTACTTC. The chain combines TRBV4-3 with TRBJ2-7; 10 bases match TRBD1. The CDR3 length is 16 residues. With V trimmed by 0 bases and J by 4 bases, 6 bases remained unmatched. CDR1 LGHNA and CDR2 YSLEER come from the germline V gene.